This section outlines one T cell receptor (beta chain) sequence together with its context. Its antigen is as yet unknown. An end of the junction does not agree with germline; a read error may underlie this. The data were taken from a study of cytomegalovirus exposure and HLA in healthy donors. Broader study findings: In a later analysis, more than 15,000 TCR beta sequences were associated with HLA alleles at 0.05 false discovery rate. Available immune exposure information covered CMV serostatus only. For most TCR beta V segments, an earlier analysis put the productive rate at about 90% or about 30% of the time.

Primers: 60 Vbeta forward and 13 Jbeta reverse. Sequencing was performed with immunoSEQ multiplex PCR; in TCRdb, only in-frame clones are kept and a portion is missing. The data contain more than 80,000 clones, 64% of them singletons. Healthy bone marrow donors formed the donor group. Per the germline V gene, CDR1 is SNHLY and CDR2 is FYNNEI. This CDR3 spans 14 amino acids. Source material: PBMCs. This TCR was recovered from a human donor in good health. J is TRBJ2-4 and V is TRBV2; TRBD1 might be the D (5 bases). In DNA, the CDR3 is TGTGCCAGCAATGAATGGACACCCAAAAACATTCAGTACTTC. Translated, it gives CASNEWTPKNIQYF.